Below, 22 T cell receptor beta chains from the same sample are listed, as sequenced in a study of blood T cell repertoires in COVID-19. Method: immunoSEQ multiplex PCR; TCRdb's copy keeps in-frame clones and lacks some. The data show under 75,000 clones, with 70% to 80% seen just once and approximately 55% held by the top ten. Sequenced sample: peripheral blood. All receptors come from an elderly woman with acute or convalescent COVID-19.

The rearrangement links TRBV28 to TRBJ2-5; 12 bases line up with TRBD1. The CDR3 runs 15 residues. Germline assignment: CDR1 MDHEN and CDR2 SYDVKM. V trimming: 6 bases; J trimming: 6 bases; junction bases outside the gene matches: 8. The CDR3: CASSSGQGARKTQYF. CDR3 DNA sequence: TGTGCCAGCAGCTCGGGACAGGGGGCTAGGAAGACCCAGTACTTC.

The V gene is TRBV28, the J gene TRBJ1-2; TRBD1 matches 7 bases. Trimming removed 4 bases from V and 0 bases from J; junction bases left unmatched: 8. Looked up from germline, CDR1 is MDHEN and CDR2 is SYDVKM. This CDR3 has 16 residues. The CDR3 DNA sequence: TGTGCCAGCAGTTCCTACCCCAGGGGGACTAACTATGGCTACACCTTC. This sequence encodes CASSSYPRGTNYGYTF.

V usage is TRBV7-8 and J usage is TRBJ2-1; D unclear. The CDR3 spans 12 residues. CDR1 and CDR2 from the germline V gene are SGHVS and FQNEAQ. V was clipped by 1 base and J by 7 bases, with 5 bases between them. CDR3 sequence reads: CASSLVPNEQFF. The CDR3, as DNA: TGTGCCAGCAGCTTAGTCCCGAATGAGCAGTTCTTC. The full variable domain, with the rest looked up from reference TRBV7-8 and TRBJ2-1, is GAGVSQSPRYKVAKRGQDVALRCDPISGHVSLFWYQQALGQGPEFLTYFQNEAQLDKSGLPSDRFFAERPEGSVSTLKIQRTQQEDSAVYLCASSLVPNEQFFGPGTRLTVL.

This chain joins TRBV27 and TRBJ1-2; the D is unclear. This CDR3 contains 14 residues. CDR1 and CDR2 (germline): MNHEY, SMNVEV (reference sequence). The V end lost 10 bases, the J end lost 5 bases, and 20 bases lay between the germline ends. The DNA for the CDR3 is TGTGCCACCCCCGCTCCCCTAGGAAGGTATGGCTACACCTTC. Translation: CATPAPLGRYGYTF.

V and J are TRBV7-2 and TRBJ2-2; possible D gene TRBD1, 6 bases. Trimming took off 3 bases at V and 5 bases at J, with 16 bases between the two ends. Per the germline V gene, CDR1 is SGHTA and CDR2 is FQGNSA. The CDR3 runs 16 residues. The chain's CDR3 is CASSFWGRGETGELFF. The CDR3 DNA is TGTGCCAGCAGCTTCTGGGGCAGGGGTGAGACCGGGGAGCTGTTTTTT.

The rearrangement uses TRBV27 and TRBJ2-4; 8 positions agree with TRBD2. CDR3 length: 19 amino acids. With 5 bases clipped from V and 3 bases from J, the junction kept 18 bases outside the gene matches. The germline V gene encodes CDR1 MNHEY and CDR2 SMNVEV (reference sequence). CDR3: CASSPRFRGLAWNKNIQYF. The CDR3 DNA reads TGTGCCAGCAGTCCTCGGTTCAGAGGACTAGCTTGGAACAAAAACATTCAGTACTTC.

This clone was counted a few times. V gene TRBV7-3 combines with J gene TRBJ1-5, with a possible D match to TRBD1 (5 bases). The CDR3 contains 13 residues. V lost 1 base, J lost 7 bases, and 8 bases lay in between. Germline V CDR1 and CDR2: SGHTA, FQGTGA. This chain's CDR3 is CASSLNSGQPQHF. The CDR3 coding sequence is TGTGCCAGCAGCTTAAATTCAGGGCAGCCCCAGCATTTT.

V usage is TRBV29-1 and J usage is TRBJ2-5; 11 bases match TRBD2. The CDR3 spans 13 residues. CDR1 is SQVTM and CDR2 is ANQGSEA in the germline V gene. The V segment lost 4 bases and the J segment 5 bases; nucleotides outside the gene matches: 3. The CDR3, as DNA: TGCAGCGTTGTGGCTAGCGGGGGGGAGACCCAGTACTTC. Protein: CSVVASGGETQYF.

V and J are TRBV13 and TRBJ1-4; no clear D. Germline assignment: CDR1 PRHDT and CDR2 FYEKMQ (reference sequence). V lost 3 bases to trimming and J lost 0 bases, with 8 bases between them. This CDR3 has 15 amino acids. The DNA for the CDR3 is TGTGCCAGCAGCTTTTCAGTTCCAACTAATGAAAAACTGTTTTTT. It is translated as CASSFSVPTNEKLFF. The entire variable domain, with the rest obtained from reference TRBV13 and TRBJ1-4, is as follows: AAGVIQSPRHLIKEKRETATLKCYPIPRHDTVYWYQQGPGQDPQFLISFYEKMQSDKGSIPDRFSAQQFSDYHSELNMSSLELGDSALYFCASSFSVPTNEKLFFGSGTQLSVL.

The chain's CDR3 is CAISESTYEQYF. The CDR3 coding sequence is TGTGCCATCAGTGAGTCTACCTACGAGCAGTACTTC. This chain connects TRBV10-3 to TRBJ2-7; D is undetermined. The CDR3 covers 12 residues. Germline V CDR1 and CDR2: ENHRY, SYGVKD. Trimming removed 0 bases at V and 2 bases at J, with 2 bases between.

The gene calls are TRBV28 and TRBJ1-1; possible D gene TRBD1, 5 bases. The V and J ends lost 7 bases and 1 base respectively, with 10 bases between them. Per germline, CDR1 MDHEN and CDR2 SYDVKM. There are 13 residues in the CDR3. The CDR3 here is CASIQQANTEAFF. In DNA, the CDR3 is TGTGCCAGCATACAACAGGCGAACACTGAAGCTTTCTTT.

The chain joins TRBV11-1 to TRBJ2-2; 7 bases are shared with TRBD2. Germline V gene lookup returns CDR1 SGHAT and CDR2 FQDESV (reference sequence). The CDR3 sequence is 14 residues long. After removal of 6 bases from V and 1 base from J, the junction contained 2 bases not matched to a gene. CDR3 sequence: CASSIAGNTGELFF. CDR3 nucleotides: TGTGCCAGCAGTATAGCGGGGAACACCGGGGAGCTGTTTTTT.

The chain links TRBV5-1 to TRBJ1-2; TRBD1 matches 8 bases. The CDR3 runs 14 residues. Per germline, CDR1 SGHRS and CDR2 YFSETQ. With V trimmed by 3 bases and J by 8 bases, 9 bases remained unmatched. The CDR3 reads CASSYQDRDKGYTF. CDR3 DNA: TGCGCCAGCAGCTACCAGGACAGGGATAAAGGCTACACCTTC.

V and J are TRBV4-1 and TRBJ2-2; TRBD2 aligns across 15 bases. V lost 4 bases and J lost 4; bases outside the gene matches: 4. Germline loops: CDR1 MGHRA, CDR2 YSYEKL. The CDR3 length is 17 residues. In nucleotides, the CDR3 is TGCGCCAGCAGCCCCTGGACTAGCGGGAGGGCCACCGGGGAGCTGTTTTTT. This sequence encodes CASSPWTSGRATGELFF.

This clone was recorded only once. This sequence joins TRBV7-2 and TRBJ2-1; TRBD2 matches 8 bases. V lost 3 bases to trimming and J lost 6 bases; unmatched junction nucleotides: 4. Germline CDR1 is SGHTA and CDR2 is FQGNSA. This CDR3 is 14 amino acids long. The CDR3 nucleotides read TGTGCCAGCAGCTTGAACGGGAGGGCCAATGAGCAGTTCTTC. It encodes CASSLNGRANEQFF.

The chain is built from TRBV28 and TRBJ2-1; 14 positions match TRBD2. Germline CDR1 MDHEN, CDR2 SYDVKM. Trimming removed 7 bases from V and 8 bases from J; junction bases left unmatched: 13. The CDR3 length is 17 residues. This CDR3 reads CASIPLTGLAGVDEQFF. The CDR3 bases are TGTGCCAGCATCCCCCTTACGGGACTAGCGGGAGTCGATGAGCAGTTCTTC.

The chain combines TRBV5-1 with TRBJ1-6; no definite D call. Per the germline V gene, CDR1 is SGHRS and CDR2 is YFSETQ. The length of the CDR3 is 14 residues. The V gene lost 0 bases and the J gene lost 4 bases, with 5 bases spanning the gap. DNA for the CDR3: TGCGCCAGCAGCTTGGGGACTTATAATTCACCCCTCCACTTT. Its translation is CASSLGTYNSPLHF. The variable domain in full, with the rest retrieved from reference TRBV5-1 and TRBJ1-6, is KAGVTQTPRYLIKTRGQQVTLSCSPISGHRSVSWYQQTPGQGLQFLFEYFSETQRNKGNFPGRFSGRQFSNSRSEMNVSTLELGDSALYLCASSLGTYNSPLHFGNGTRLTVT.

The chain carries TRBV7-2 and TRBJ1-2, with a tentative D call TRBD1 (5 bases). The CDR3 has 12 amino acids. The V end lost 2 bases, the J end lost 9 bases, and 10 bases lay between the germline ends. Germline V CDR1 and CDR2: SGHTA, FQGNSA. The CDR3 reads CASSLQGLSYTF. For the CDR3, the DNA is TGTGCCAGCAGCTTACAGGGTTTGAGCTACACCTTC. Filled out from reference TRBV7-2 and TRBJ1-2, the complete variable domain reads GAGVSQSPSNKVTEKGKDVELRCDPISGHTALYWYRQSLGQGLEFLIYFQGNSAPDKSGLPSDRFSAERTGGSVSTLTIQRTQQEDSAVYLCASSLQGLSYTFGSGTRLTVV.

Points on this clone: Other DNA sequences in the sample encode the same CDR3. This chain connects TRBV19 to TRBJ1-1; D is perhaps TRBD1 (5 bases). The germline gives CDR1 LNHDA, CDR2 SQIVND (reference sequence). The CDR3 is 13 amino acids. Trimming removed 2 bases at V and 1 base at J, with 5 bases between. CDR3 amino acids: CASSIQGNTEAFF. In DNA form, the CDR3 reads TGTGCCAGTAGTATACAGGGGAACACTGAAGCTTTCTTT. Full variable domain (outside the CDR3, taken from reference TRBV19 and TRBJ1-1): DGGITQSPKYLFRKEGQNVTLSCEQNLNHDAMYWYRQDPGQGLRLIYYSQIVNDFQKGDIAEGYSVSREKKESFPLTVTSAQKNPTAFYLCASSIQGNTEAFFGQGTRLTVV.

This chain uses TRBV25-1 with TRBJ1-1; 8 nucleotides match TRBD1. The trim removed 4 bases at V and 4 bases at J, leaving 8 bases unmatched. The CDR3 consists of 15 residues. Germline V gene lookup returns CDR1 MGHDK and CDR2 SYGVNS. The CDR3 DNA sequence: TGTGCCAGCAGTGTCCAGGGGGCGCGGGGCACTGAAGCTTTCTTT. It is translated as CASSVQGARGTEAFF. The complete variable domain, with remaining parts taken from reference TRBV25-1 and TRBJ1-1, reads EADIYQTPRYLVIGTGKKITLECSQTMGHDKMYWYQQDPGMELHLIHYSYGVNSTEKGDLSSESTVSRIRTEHFPLTLESARPSHTSQYLCASSVQGARGTEAFFGQGTRLTVV.

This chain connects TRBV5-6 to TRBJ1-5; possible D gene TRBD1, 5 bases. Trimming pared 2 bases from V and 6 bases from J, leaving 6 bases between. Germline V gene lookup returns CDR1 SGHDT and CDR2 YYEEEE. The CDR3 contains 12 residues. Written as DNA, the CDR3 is TGTGCCAGCAGCTTAGGGGCTCAGCCCCAGCATTTT. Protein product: CASSLGAQPQHF. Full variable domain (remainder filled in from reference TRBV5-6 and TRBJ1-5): DAGVTQSPTHLIKTRGQQVTLRCSPKSGHDTVSWYQQALGQGPQFIFQYYEEEERQRGNFPDRFSGHQFPNYSSELNVNALLLGDSALYLCASSLGAQPQHFGDGTRLSIL.

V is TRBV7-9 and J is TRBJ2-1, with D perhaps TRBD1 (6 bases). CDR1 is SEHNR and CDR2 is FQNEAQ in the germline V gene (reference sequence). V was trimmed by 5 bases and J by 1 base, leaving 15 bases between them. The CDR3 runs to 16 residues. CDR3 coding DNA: TGTGCCAGCAGCACCACAGGGAAAGAATCCTACAATGAGCAGTTCTTC. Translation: CASSTTGKESYNEQFF. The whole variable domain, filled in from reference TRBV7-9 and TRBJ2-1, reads DTGVSQNPRHKITKRGQNVTFRCDPISEHNRLYWYRQTLGQGPEFLTYFQNEAQLEKSRLLSDRFSAERPKGSFSTLEIQRTEQGDSAMYLCASSTTGKESYNEQFFGPGTRLTVL.